This TCR beta chain was retrieved from a study of blood T cell repertoires in COVID-19. Study summary: Italy, Spain and the United States were the sources of the convalescent and acute COVID-19 samples. PBMCs, B-cell-depleted T cells, or T cells provided the cDNA or gDNA that made up the material.

Source study methods: Using reference gene primer amplification, nucleated cell counts were estimated. The repertoire was sequenced with immunoSEQ multiplex PCR; TCRdb's copy has only in-frame clones and lacks some. V, J and clone size reflect that table, while D and trimming were determined from the DNA. The profile shows around 260,000 clones, around 87% of them singletons. This CDR3 spans 15 amino acids. The J segment lost 3 bases and the V segment lost 6 bases, leaving 5 bases of the junction unmatched. The germline gives CDR1 KGHSH, CDR2 LQKENI. The TCR comes from a woman aged 45-65 years with acute or convalescent COVID-19. The sequenced sample consisted of peripheral blood. This sequence joins TRBV18 and TRBJ2-7; 13 bases match TRBD2. This CDR3 reads CASSRTSGSFYEQYF. The CDR3, as DNA: TGTGCCAGCTCGCGGACTAGCGGGAGTTTCTACGAGCAGTACTTC.